This T cell receptor (beta chain) was identified in a study of cytomegalovirus exposure and HLA in healthy donors. Study-level points and caveats: It was 150 to 200 TCR beta chains that were listed as cytomegalovirus-associated. According to reports, the classifier identified cytomegalovirus status with high specificity and sensitivity. There were some public TCRs occurring in many donors, but most TCR sequences were rare.

Only one count was recorded for this clone. No antigen is known for it. The V end was cut by 3 bases, the J end by 4 bases, with 10 bases between. This CDR3 contains 13 residues. Germline CDR1 is SGDLS and CDR2 is YYNGEE. With 60 Vbeta and 13 Jbeta primers, the PCR was carried out. Generated by immunoSEQ multiplex PCR, the TCRdb table keeps only in-frame clones and is missing some. The table shows 150,000 to 200,000 clones, with about 70% occurring only once. Material for sequencing was PBMCs. The clonotype originates from a woman aged 40 to 50 in good health and CMV-seropositive. The chain joins TRBV9 to TRBJ1-2; no reliable D call. In DNA form, the CDR3 reads TGTGCCAGCAGCGGAGAATTAATCTATGGCTACACCTTC. It encodes CASSGELIYGYTF.